The 32 T cell receptor beta chains in this list originate from one sample, sequenced in a study of blood T cells in healthy people across ages. For the second PCR, which ran for roughly 6 to 11 cycles, a sample-barcoded 5' primer and a J-beta primer mix were used. A single record per CDR3 protein comes from TCRdb applying MiXCR to the 5' RACE reads. The data show around 750,000 distinct CDR3 sequences, 40% to 65% seen once. Specimen: blood. These receptors all come from a man older than 75 in good health.

V is TRBV5-4 and J is TRBJ1-3, with a tentative D call TRBD1 (5 bases). CDR3 size: 15 residues. V lost 0 bases and J lost 2, with 9 bases in between. Germline V gene lookup returns CDR1 SGHNT and CDR2 YYREEE (reference sequence). CDR3 amino acids: CASSLAQGAGNTIYF. Written as DNA, the CDR3 is TGTGCCAGCAGCTTGGCGCAGGGTGCTGGAAACACCATATATTTT.

The chain employs TRBV24-1 and TRBJ2-7; 8 bases fit TRBD2. Germline lookup yields CDR1 KGHDR and CDR2 SFDVKD. Trimming cost V 4 bases and J 7 bases; bases outside gene matches: 14. The CDR3 consists of 16 residues. In DNA form, the CDR3 reads TGTGCCACCAGTGACCAAACTAGCGGCTCCTACAATGAGCAGTACTTC. Encoded protein: CATSDQTSGSYNEQYF.

This clonotype turned up a few times. This chain links TRBV28 with TRBJ1-5; D might be TRBD1 (5 bases). This CDR3 region has 15 residues. The germline V gene encodes CDR1 MDHEN and CDR2 SYDVKM. V was clipped by 5 bases and J by 3 bases, with 14 bases between them. For the CDR3, the DNA is TGTGCCAGCAGTCCGGGGGTAATGGTCAATCAGCCCCAGCATTTT. It specifies CASSPGVMVNQPQHF.

This clonotype has a single count. This chain joins TRBV20-1 and TRBJ1-6, with 8 bases fitting TRBD1. The CDR3 sequence is 14 residues long. Unmatched junction bases numbered 4, after V lost 2 bases and J lost 7 bases. Looked up from germline, CDR1 is DFQATT and CDR2 is SNEGSKA (reference sequence). The DNA of the CDR3 is TGCAGTGCTAGAAGGACAGGGCAGAATTCACCCCTCCACTTT. Protein product: CSARRTGQNSPLHF.

The gene calls are TRBV3-1 and TRBJ1-2; D not resolved. Trimming left V 6 bases short and J 8 bases short, with 19 bases between. CDR1 is LGHDT, CDR2 YNNKEL, per germline (reference sequence). The CDR3 length is 14 residues. The CDR3 is CASSPDGFNGGYTF. The CDR3 coding sequence is TGTGCCAGCAGTCCAGACGGTTTCAATGGGGGCTACACCTTC.

The CDR3 DNA sequence: TGTGCCAGCAGTTATCCCCCCCTGACCTACAATGAGCAGTTCTTC. Its protein is CASSYPPLTYNEQFF. This chain uses TRBV12-3 or TRBV12-4 with TRBJ2-1; D gene uncertain. The CDR3 contains 15 residues. V was trimmed by 4 bases and J by 2 bases, leaving 12 bases between them.

The chain is built from TRBV2 and TRBJ1-2; no reliable D call. V was trimmed by 9 bases and J by 4 bases, leaving 12 bases between them. The V gene's germline CDR1 is SNHLY and CDR2 FYNNEI. This CDR3 is 12 amino acids long. The DNA for the CDR3 is TGTGCCAGTATGGGAGAGGCCTATGGCTACACCTTC. This codes for CASMGEAYGYTF.

V usage is TRBV20-1 and J usage is TRBJ2-7; D gene uncertain. This CDR3 contains 16 residues. Germline loops: CDR1 DFQATT, CDR2 SNEGSKA (reference sequence). V was clipped by 0 bases and J by 1 base, with 16 bases between them. This CDR3 is CSARENLALTSYEQYF. CDR3 bases: TGCAGTGCTAGAGAGAACCTGGCCCTTACGTCCTACGAGCAGTACTTC.

In its sample, this clonotype was seen a few times. The DNA for the CDR3 is TGCGGCGCCAACTTGGGAGATACGCAGTATTTT. Its translation is CGANLGDTQYF. The chain joins TRBV29-1 to TRBJ2-3; D uncertain. The germline V gene encodes CDR1 SQVTM and CDR2 ANQGSEA. The CDR3 consists of 11 residues.

The chain couples TRBV7-2 to TRBJ1-1; tentative D call: TRBD1 (6 bases). The CDR3 has 15 residues. Germline V gives CDR1 SGHTA, CDR2 FQGNSA. V shed 5 bases and J shed 0 bases, with 13 bases lying between them. The CDR3, as DNA: TGTGCCAGCAGCGCCCAGGGGTTAGTGAACACTGAAGCTTTCTTT. It translates to CASSAQGLVNTEAFF.

This clonotype was counted once. The chain links TRBV4-1 to TRBJ2-2; 14 bases fit TRBD2. Germline assignment: CDR1 MGHRA and CDR2 YSYEKL. The length of the CDR3 is 17 residues. With 4 bases clipped from V and 5 bases from J, the junction kept 6 bases outside the gene matches. CDR3 sequence reads: CASSPPGLAGATGELFF. The CDR3 nucleotides are TGCGCCAGCAGCCCCCCGGGACTAGCGGGAGCAACCGGGGAGCTGTTTTTT.

This rearrangement joins TRBV10-3 to TRBJ2-5; unclear D gene. The J call may be incorrect, as the DNA end agrees better with TRBJ2-7. The CDR3 runs 12 residues. Germline V gene sequence: CDR1 ENHRY, CDR2 SYGVKD. The CDR3 nucleotides are TGTGCCATCAGTGCCCTTCTGGACGAGCAGTACTTC. It translates to CAISALLDEQYF.

The table lists this clonotype with a few counts. The chain carries TRBV27 and TRBJ2-7; TRBD1 might be the D (6 bases). The CDR3 runs to 14 residues. Trimming pared 0 bases from V and 1 base from J, leaving 7 bases between. Germline CDR1 and CDR2: MNHEY and SMNVEV (reference sequence). CDR3 DNA sequence: TGTGCCAGCAGTTTATCGACAGGTTCCTACGAGCAGTACTTC. It specifies CASSLSTGSYEQYF.

The chain uses TRBV12-3 or TRBV12-4 and TRBJ2-3; 7 bases are a match to TRBD2. The trim removed 6 bases at V and 6 bases at J, leaving 9 bases unmatched. The CDR3 length is 14 residues. This CDR3 is CASSFSGREDTQYF. DNA of the CDR3: TGTGCCAGCAGCTTTTCGGGGCGGGAGGATACGCAGTATTTT.

The gene calls are TRBV12-3 or TRBV12-4 and TRBJ1-1; D is unresolved. V was clipped by 6 bases and J by 10 bases, with 15 bases between them. The CDR3 has 12 amino acids. Here the CDR3 DNA reads TGTGCCAGCAGCCAATTAGAGGCCCTAGCTTTCTTT. Its translation is CASSQLEALAFF.

This clonotype was observed a few times. This rearrangement joins TRBV20-1 to TRBJ2-4; 11 bases align to TRBD1. Germline loops: CDR1 DFQATT, CDR2 SNEGSKA (reference sequence). The CDR3 is 13 amino acids. Trimming at V came to 4 bases and at J to 9 bases, leaving 5 bases not matched to a gene. CDR3 bases: TGCAGTGCTACCCCGGGACAGGGGGTCATTCAGTACTTC. This gives the protein CSATPGQGVIQYF.

The chain employs TRBV5-1 and TRBJ1-2; D call uncertain. V shed 0 bases and J shed 3 bases, with 6 bases lying between them. Germline loops: CDR1 SGHRS, CDR2 YFSETQ. The CDR3 consists of 13 residues. The CDR3 region is CASSLEADYGYTF. The CDR3 DNA follows: TGCGCCAGCAGCTTGGAGGCAGACTATGGCTACACCTTC.

The rearrangement uses TRBV20-1 and TRBJ2-6; D is unresolved. V was pared by 3 bases and J by 4 bases, with 7 bases between. Germline assignment: CDR1 DFQATT and CDR2 SNEGSKA (reference sequence). CDR3 size: 13 residues. The CDR3 is CSARARGANVLTF. CDR3 in DNA: TGCAGTGCTAGGGCGAGAGGGGCCAACGTCCTGACTTTC.

The chain has TRBV28 and TRBJ2-7, with TRBD1 matching 10 bases. The CDR3 consists of 15 residues. From germline, CDR1 is MDHEN and CDR2 SYDVKM. Germline trimming cut 5 bases from V and 4 bases from J; bases unmatched to any gene: 8. The CDR3 DNA follows: TGTGCCAGCAGTCCTCAGGGACAGGGGCCTTACGAGCAGTACTTC. Residues: CASSPQGQGPYEQYF.

For this clonotype: One end of the junction is discordant with germline, which a read error may explain. This chain joins TRBV2 and TRBJ2-5, with 13 positions matching TRBD2. The CDR3 contains 14 residues. The germline CDR1 and CDR2 sequences are SNHLY and FYNNEI. The CDR3 reads CASGLAGDRETHYF. In DNA form, the CDR3 reads TGTGCCAGCGGACTAGCGGGAGATCGAGAGACCCATTACTTC.

This clonotype occurred once. The rearrangement uses TRBV6-5 and TRBJ2-2; D may be TRBD1 (5 bases). The germline V and J ends were trimmed by 2 bases and 0 bases, with 10 bases remaining between them. Germline V gene lookup returns CDR1 MNHEY and CDR2 SVGAGI. This CDR3 region has 16 residues. CDR3 residues: CASSYLQGANTGELFF. CDR3 coding DNA: TGTGCCAGCAGTTACCTGCAGGGCGCGAACACCGGGGAGCTGTTTTTT.

V and J are TRBV20-1 and TRBJ2-1; D is unresolved. This CDR3 region has 13 residues. Germline V gene data show CDR1 as DFQATT and CDR2 as SNEGSKA (reference sequence). Trimming removed 6 bases at V and 9 bases at J, with 18 bases between. DNA of the CDR3: TGCAGTGCGTCTCTAATAAACGGCGGTGAGCAGTTCTTC. Encoded protein: CSASLINGGEQFF.

This chain uses TRBV3-1 with TRBJ2-4; no clear D. The last part of the DNA fits TRBJ2-7 better; the J call may be wrong. Germline V gene data show CDR1 as LGHDT and CDR2 as YNNKEL (reference sequence). The CDR3 runs to 12 residues. CDR3 sequence: CASSQAPSEQYF. CDR3 bases: TGTGCCAGCAGCCAAGCCCCCTCCGAGCAGTACTTC.

In this sample, this clonotype turned up a few times. CDR3 protein: CASSSNTGRQETQYF. CDR3 coding DNA: TGTGCCAGCAGCTCCAATACAGGGAGACAAGAGACCCAGTACTTC. This chain links TRBV5-5 with TRBJ2-5; maybe TRBD1 (6 bases). Trimming stripped 3 bases from V and 2 bases from J, with 14 bases between. The CDR3 runs 15 residues. Germline V gene sequence: CDR1 SGHKS, CDR2 YYEKEE (reference sequence).

This clonotype was counted between two and nine times. The chain recombines TRBV2 with TRBJ1-2, with a tentative D call TRBD1 (5 bases). Trimming pared 6 bases from V and 6 bases from J, leaving 11 bases between. Germline lookup yields CDR1 SNHLY and CDR2 FYNNEI. The CDR3 is made up of 12 amino acids. The CDR3 region has the DNA TGTGCCAGCAGGGCGGCCAGGGATGGCTACACCTTC. It is translated as CASRAARDGYTF.

V and J are TRBV10-2 and TRBJ2-1; no clear D gene. CDR3 size: 13 residues. The germline V and J ends were trimmed by 6 bases and 9 bases, with 15 bases remaining between them. Germline lookup yields CDR1 WSHSY and CDR2 SAAADI. The CDR3, as DNA: TGCGCCAGCAGCATCCGGCTAGACCGTGAGCAGTTCTTC. This sequence encodes CASSIRLDREQFF.

The chain joins TRBV10-3 to TRBJ1-2; no firm D call. Trimming removed 0 bases from V and 2 bases from J, with 4 bases in between. The CDR3 length is 13 residues. Germline V gives CDR1 ENHRY, CDR2 SYGVKD. CDR3 in DNA: TGTGCCATCAGTGAGTCTAGGAACTATGGCTACACCTTC. Encoded protein: CAISESRNYGYTF.

V and J are TRBV12-3 or TRBV12-4 and TRBJ2-3; 9 bases line up with TRBD2. The CDR3 is made up of 15 amino acids. Trimming cost V 1 base and J 14 bases; bases outside gene matches: 13. CDR3 DNA sequence: TGTGCCAGCAGTTTAGGTGAAGCGGGAGGCAGATACGCGTATTTT. This translates into CASSLGEAGGRYAYF.

The chain links TRBV29-1 to TRBJ1-2; TRBD1 might be the D (6 bases). From germline, CDR1 is SQVTM and CDR2 ANQGSEA. This CDR3 is built from 12 residues. Trimming stripped 2 bases from V and 2 bases from J, with 6 bases between. The chain's CDR3 is CSVETGNYGYTF. The CDR3 DNA sequence: TGCAGCGTTGAAACAGGGAACTATGGCTACACCTTC.

This clonotype has just a few counts. CDR3 sequence reads: CASSLRQGAGENIQYF. The CDR3 DNA sequence: TGTGCCAGCAGCTTAAGACAGGGGGCCGGGGAAAACATTCAGTACTTC. V usage is TRBV7-9 and J usage is TRBJ2-4, with 10 bases identical to TRBD1. The germline CDR1 and CDR2 sequences are SEHNR and FQNEAQ (reference sequence). The CDR3 is made up of 16 amino acids. Trimming removed 2 bases from V and 5 bases from J; junction bases left unmatched: 6.

The chain uses TRBV10-3 and TRBJ2-7, with 7 positions matching TRBD1. Looked up from germline, CDR1 is ENHRY and CDR2 is SYGVKD. The ends lost 2 bases at V and 4 bases at J; junction bases unmatched: 8. The CDR3 spans 15 residues. CDR3 coding DNA: TGTGCCATCAGTGAGGGACAGGCCGCTGGGTACGAGCAGTACTTC. It codes for CAISEGQAAGYEQYF.

This clonotype came up a few times. This chain links TRBV6-1 with TRBJ2-7; no clear D. The CDR3 spans 12 residues. Per germline, CDR1 MNHNS and CDR2 SASEGT. V shed 2 bases and J shed 4 bases, with 6 bases lying between them. CDR3 bases: TGTGCCAGCAGTGAAATCGGTTACGAGCAGTACTTC. Translated: CASSEIGYEQYF.